These T cell receptor beta chains were read from a single sample in a study of cytomegalovirus exposure and HLA in healthy donors. This table comes from immunoSEQ multiplex PCR, and its TCRdb copy is limited to in-frame clones, with some not included. The table lists under 200,000 clones. The sample comprised PBMCs. The origin of the receptors is a man between 25 and 39 years old in good health and CMV-seronegative. CDR3s include the opening cysteine and the closing phenylalanine or tryptophan. The D gene is left open where the match is weak.

TRBV28	13	-	TRBJ1-1	CAGTGRANTEAFF	TGTGCCGGAACAGGGCGTGCCAACACTGAAGCTTTCTTT
TRBV27	15	TRBD1	TRBJ1-1	CASNRTGAMNTEAFF	TGTGCCAGCAACCGGACAGGGGCAATGAACACTGAAGCTTTCTTT
TRBV5-6	17	TRBD2	TRBJ2-1	CASSLPSSGRSYNEQFF	TGTGCCAGCAGCCTACCCTCTAGCGGGCGCTCCTACAATGAGCAGTTCTTC
TRBV11-1	13	-	TRBJ1-2	CASSLGGARGYTF	TGTGCCAGCAGCTTAGGGGGCGCTCGAGGCTACACCTTC
TRBV28	11	-	TRBJ2-7	CASSFGYEQYF	TGTGCCAGCAGCTTCGGGTACGAGCAGTACTTC
TRBV7-9	14	-	TRBJ1-4	CASSLKGVPQKLFF	TGTGCCAGCAGCTTAAAGGGGGTCCCTCAAAAACTGTTTTTT
TRBV12-5	13	-	TRBJ2-3	CASGSNLRDTQYF	TGTGCTAGTGGTTCAAACCTGAGAGATACGCAGTATTTT
TRBV27	15	TRBD1	TRBJ2-7	CASSLSGTGYVEQYF	TGTGCCAGCAGTTTATCCGGGACAGGGTATGTCGAGCAGTACTTC
TRBV18	13	-	TRBJ1-5	CASSRQEDQPQHF	TGTGCCAGCTCACGACAGGAGGATCAGCCCCAGCATTTT
TRBV20-1	11	-	TRBJ1-2	CSALAQSGYTF	TGCAGTGCTCTAGCGCAGTCTGGCTACACCTTC
TRBV10-1	18	-	TRBJ2-7	CASSESGWGSGGTYEQYF	TGCGCCAGCAGTGAGTCGGGGTGGGGTAGCGGAGGGACCTACGAGCAGTACTTC
TRBV7-6	15	TRBD1	TRBJ1-6	CASSSGQLGNSPLHF	TGTGCCAGCAGCTCGGGACAGCTAGGAAATTCACCCCTCCACTTT
TRBV9	12	-	TRBJ2-1	CASSAAFNEQFF	TGTGCCAGCAGCGCTGCGTTCAATGAGCAGTTCTTC
TRBV28	13	TRBD1	TRBJ1-2	CASRSDRGYGYTF	TGTGCCAGCCGATCCGACAGGGGCTATGGCTACACCTTC
TRBV10-1	15	TRBD2	TRBJ2-1	CASSRLAGPYNEQFF	TGCGCCAGCAGCCGACTAGCGGGACCCTACAATGAGCAGTTCTTC
TRBV9	12	-	TRBJ2-1	CASSHLFEEQFF	TGTGCCAGCAGCCACCTCTTCGAGGAGCAGTTCTTC
TRBV6-6	15	TRBD2	TRBJ2-7	CASALAGGRGYEQYF	TGTGCCAGCGCTTTGGCGGGGGGGCGCGGCTACGAGCAGTACTTC
TRBV7-3	13	-	TRBJ1-1	CASSSQGNTEAFF	TGTGCCAGCAGTTCCCAGGGGAACACTGAAGCTTTCTTT
TRBV5-1	15	TRBD2	TRBJ2-5	CASSAGGGSGETQYF	TGCGCCAGCAGCGCCGGGGGAGGGAGCGGAGAGACCCAGTACTTC
TRBV6-1	12	-	TRBJ2-7	CASNTISYEQYF	TGTGCCAGCAATACAATCTCCTACGAGCAGTACTTC
TRBV11-2	14	-	TRBJ1-1	CASSFPGRDTEAFF	TGTGCCAGCAGCTTCCCCGGTCGTGACACTGAAGCTTTCTTT
TRBV10-2	15	-	TRBJ1-6	CASSFQGLQNSPLHF	TGCGCCAGCTCCTTCCAGGGGCTGCAAAATTCACCCCTCCACTTT
TRBV4-2	16	TRBD2	TRBJ2-1	CASSQDYGGGYNEQFF	TGTGCCAGCAGCCAAGATTACGGGGGGGGATACAATGAGCAGTTCTTC
TRBV5-1	14	-	TRBJ2-7	CASSLNGGFYEQYF	TGCGCCAGCAGCTTGAACGGAGGGTTCTACGAGCAGTACTTC